The entry below describes one T cell receptor beta chain. Its antigen is still unknown. Both 60 Vbeta primers and 13 Jbeta primers went into the PCR. Generated by immunoSEQ multiplex PCR, the TCRdb table keeps only in-frame clones and is missing some. The sample has hundreds of thousands of clones, almost 80% seen once. The data are from a study of cytomegalovirus exposure and HLA in healthy donors. Study-wide results and limits: What was likely a sequencing artifact was a cluster of highly shared sequence variants.

Looked up from germline, CDR1 is SGHVS and CDR2 is FQNEAQ. V lost 3 bases and J 3 bases, leaving 7 bases between the germline ends. This CDR3 contains 13 residues. The J gene is TRBJ2-3, the V gene TRBV7-8; D is unresolved. The sequenced material came from PBMCs. The clonotype was recovered from a male donor in good health and CMV-seronegative. The CDR3 DNA reads TGTGCCAGCAGCTTGGGCTTAACAGATACGCAGTATTTT. Amino acid sequence: CASSLGLTDTQYF.